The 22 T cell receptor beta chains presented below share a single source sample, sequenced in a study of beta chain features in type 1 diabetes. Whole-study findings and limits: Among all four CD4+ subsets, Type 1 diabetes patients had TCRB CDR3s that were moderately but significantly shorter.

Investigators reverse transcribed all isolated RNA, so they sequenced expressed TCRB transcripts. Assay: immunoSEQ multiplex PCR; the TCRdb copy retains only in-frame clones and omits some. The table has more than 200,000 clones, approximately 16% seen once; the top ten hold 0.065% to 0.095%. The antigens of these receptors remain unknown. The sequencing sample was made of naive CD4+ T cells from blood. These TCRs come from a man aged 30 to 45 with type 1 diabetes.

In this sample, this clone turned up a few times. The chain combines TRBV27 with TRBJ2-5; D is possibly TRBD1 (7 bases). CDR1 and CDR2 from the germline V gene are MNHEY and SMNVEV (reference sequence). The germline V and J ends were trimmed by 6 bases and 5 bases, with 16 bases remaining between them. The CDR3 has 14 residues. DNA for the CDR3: TGTGCCAGCAGGATTGACAGGGCGGGGGAGACCCAGTACTTC. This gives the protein CASRIDRAGETQYF.

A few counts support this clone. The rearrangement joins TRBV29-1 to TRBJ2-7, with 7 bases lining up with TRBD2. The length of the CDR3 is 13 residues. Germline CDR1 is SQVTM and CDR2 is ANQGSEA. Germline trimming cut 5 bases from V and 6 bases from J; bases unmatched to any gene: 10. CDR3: CSVLSGSGFEQYF. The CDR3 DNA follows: TGCAGCGTTCTTAGCGGTAGCGGGTTCGAGCAGTACTTC.

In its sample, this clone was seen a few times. The CDR3 region has the DNA TGCAGCGTCCAACCCACTAGCGGCCTCTCACAGTTCTTC. Translated, it gives CSVQPTSGLSQFF. V usage is TRBV29-1 and J usage is TRBJ2-1, with TRBD2 matching over 8 bases. CDR3 size: 13 residues. The germline gives CDR1 SQVTM, CDR2 ANQGSEA. V was clipped by 6 bases and J by 13 bases; unmatched bases: 14.

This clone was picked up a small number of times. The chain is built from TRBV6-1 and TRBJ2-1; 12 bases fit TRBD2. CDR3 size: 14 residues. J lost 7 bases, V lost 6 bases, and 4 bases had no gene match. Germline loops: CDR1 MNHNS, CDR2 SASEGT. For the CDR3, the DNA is TGTGCCAGCAGGACTAGCGGGAGTGAGAATGAGCAGTTCTTC. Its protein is CASRTSGSENEQFF.

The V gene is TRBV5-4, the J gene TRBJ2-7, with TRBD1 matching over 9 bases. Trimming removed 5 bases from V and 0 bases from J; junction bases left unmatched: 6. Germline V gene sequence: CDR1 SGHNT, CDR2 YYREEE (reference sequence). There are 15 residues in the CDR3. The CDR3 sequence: CASSQGQGSSYEQYF. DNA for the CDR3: TGTGCCAGCAGTCAGGGACAGGGAAGCTCCTACGAGCAGTACTTC.

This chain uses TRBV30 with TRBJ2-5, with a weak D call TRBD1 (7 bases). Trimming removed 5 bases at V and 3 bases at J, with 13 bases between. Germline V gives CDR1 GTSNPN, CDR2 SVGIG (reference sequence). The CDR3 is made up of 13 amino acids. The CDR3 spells CAWSGGTEETQYF. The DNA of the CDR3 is TGTGCCTGGTCAGGGGGGACGGAAGAGACCCAGTACTTC.

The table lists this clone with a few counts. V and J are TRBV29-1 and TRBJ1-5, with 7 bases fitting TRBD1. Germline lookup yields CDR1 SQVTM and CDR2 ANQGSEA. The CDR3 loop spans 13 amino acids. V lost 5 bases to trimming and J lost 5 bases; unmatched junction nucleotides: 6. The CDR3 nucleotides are TGCAGCGTTTCGGAGCAGGGGGATCAGCCCCAGCATTTT. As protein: CSVSEQGDQPQHF.

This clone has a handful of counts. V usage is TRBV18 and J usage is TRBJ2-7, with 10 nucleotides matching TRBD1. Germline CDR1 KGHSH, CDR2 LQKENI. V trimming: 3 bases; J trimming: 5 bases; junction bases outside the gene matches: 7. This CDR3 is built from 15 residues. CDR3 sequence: CASSPPGQGKHEQYF. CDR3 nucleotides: TGTGCCAGCTCACCCCCGGGACAGGGGAAACACGAGCAGTACTTC.

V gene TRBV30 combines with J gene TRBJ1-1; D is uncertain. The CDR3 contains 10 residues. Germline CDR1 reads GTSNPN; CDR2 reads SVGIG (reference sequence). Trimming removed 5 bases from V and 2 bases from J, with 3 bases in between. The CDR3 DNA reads TGTGCCTGGTCCAACACTGAAGCTTTCTTT. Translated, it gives CAWSNTEAFF.

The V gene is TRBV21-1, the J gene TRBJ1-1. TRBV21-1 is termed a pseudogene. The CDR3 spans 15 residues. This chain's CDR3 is CASSNPGQDDVGAFF. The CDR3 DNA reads TGTGCCAGCAGCAATCCCGGGCAGGACGACGTTGGGGCTTTCTTT.

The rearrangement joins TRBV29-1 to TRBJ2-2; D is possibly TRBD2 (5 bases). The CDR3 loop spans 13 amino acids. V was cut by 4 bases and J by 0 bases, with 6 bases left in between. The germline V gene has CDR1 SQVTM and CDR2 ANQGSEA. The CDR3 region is CSVVRANTGELFF. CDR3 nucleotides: TGCAGCGTTGTGCGGGCGAACACCGGGGAGCTGTTTTTT.

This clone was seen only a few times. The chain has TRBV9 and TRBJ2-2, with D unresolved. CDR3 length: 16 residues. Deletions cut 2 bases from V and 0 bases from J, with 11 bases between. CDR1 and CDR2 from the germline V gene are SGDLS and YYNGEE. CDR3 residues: CASSVTAASNTGELFF. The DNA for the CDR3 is TGTGCCAGCAGCGTCACGGCGGCGTCGAACACCGGGGAGCTGTTTTTT.

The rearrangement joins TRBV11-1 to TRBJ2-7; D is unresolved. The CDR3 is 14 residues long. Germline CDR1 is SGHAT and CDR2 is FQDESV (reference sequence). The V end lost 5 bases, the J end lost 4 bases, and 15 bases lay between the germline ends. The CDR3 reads CASSPVLDEYEQYF. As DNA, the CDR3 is TGTGCCAGCAGCCCTGTCCTCGATGAGTACGAGCAGTACTTC.

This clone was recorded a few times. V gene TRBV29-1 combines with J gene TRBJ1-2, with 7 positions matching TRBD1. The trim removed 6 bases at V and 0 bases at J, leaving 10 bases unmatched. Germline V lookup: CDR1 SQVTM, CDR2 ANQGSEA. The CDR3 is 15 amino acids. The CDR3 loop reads CSVRDSRTSNYGYTF. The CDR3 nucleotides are TGCAGCGTCAGGGACAGTCGTACATCTAACTATGGCTACACCTTC.

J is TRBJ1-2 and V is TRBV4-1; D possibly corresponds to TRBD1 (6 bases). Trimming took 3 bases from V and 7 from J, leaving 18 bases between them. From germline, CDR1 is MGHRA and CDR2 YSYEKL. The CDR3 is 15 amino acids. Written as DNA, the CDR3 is TGCGCCAGCAGCCATATCAGGGGCCCGCGAAGTGGCTACACCTTC. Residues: CASSHIRGPRSGYTF.

The CDR3 coding sequence is TGCAGCGGGAAGGCAGGGCGGTCTATCGGTGAGCAGTTCTTC. This codes for CSGKAGRSIGEQFF. The chain combines TRBV29-1 with TRBJ2-1; D is perhaps TRBD1 (5 bases). V was pared by 7 bases and J by 9 bases, with 22 bases between. CDR3 size: 14 residues. CDR1 is SQVTM, CDR2 ANQGSEA, per germline.

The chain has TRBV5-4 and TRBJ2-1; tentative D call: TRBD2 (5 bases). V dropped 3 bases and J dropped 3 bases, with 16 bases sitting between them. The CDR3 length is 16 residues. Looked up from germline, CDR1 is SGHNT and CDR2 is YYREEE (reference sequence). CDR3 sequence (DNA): TGTGCCAGCAGCTGGAGGCGGGTAGGAATCTACAATGAGCAGTTCTTC. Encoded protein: CASSWRRVGIYNEQFF.

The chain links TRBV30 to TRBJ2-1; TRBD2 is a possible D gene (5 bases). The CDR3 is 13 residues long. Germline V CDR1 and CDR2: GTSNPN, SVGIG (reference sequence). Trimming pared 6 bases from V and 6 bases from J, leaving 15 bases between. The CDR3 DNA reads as TGTGCCTGCAGGTTGGGAGTCGGCAATGAGCAGTTCTTC. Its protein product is CACRLGVGNEQFF.

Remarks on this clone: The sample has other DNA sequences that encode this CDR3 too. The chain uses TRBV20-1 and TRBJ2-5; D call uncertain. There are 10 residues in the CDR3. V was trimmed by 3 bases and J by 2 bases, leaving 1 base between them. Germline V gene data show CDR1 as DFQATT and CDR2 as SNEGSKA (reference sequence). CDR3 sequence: CSASQETQYF. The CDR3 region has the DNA TGCAGTGCTAGTCAAGAGACCCAGTACTTC.

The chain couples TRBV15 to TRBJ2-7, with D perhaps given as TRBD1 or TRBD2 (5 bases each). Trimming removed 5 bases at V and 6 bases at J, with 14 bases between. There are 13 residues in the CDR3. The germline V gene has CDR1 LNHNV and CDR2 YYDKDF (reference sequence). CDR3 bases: TGTGCCACCAGCCGGGGACCATTCTCCGAGCAGTACTTC. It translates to CATSRGPFSEQYF.

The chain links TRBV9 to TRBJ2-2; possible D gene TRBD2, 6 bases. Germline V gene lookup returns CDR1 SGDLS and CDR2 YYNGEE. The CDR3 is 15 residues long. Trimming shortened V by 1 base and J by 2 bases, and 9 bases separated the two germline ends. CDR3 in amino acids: CASSVTGRNTGELFF. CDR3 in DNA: TGTGCCAGCAGCGTAACCGGGAGAAACACCGGGGAGCTGTTTTTT.

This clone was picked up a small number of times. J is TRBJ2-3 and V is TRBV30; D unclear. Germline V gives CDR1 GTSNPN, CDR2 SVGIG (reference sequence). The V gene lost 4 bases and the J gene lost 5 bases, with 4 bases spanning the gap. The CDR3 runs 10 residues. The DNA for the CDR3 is TGTGCCTGGACCAGAGATACGCAGTATTTT. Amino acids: CAWTRDTQYF.